Included here is one T cell receptor (beta chain) sequence, with context. Its cognate antigen is unknown. A roughly 120-subject validation cohort, separate from the approximately 700-subject first cohort, supplied the donors. This table comes from immunoSEQ multiplex PCR, and its TCRdb copy is limited to in-frame clones, with some not included. Among fewer than 250,000 clones listed, approximately 87% were seen once. The entry originates in a study of cytomegalovirus exposure and HLA in healthy donors. Study findings and constraints: Clusters of TCRs from the first cohort tended to co-occur in the 120 or so validation repertoires (as a later analysis found).

V was cut by 4 bases and J by 1 base, with 16 bases left in between. Germline-derived CDR1 and CDR2 are SGHAT and FQNNGV. The CDR3 covers 17 residues. The receptor was isolated from a man in his late teens or twenties in good health and CMV-seronegative. The V call is TRBV11-2, the J call TRBJ2-2, with D maybe TRBD2 (5 bases). The sequencing sample was made of PBMCs. CDR3 sequence reads: CASSSSTAGVNTGELFF. The DNA for the CDR3 is TGTGCCAGCAGCTCCTCTACGGCGGGCGTGAACACCGGGGAGCTGTTTTTT.